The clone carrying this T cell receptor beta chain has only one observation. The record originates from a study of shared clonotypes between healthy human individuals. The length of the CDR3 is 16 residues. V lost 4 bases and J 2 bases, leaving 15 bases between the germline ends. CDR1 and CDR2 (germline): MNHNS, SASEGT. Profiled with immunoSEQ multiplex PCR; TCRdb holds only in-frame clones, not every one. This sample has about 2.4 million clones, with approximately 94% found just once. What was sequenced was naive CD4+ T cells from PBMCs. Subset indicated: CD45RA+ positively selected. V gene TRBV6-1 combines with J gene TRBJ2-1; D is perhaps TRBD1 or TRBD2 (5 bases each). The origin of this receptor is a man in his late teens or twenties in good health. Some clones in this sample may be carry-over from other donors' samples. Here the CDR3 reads CASSGAPGSPYNEQFF. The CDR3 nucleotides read TGTGCCAGCAGTGGAGCTCCAGGGAGCCCCTACAATGAGCAGTTCTTC.